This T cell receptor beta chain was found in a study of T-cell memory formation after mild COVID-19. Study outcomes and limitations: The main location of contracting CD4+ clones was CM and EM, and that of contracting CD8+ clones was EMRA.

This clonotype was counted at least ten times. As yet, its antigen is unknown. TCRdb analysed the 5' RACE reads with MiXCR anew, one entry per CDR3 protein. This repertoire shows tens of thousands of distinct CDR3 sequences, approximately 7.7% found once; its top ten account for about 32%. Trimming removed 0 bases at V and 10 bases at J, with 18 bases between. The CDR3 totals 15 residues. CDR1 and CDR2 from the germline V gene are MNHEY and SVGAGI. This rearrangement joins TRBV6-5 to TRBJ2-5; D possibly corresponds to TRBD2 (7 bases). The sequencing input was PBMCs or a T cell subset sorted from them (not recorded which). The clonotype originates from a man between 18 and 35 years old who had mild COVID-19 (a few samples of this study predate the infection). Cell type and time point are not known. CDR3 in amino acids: CASSYSIGGREGQYF. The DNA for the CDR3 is TGTGCCAGCAGTTACTCAATCGGGGGCAGGGAGGGCCAGTACTTC.